The present T cell receptor (beta chain) was sequenced within a study of post-analysis software for immune sequencing data. Looking at the study overall: Recorded subtypes: relapsing-remitting, secondary progressive, progressive-relapsing; some patients unannotated.

TCR beta cDNA libraries included unique molecular identifiers. Each sample of roughly 1 to 11 million input T cells yielded around 500,000 cDNA molecules, so each molecule approximated one T cell. One entry per CDR3 protein results from TCRdb running MiXCR on the PCR reads. Of 150,000 to 200,000 distinct CDR3 sequences in the sample, 30% were seen once. Study conclusions and caveats: TRBV segments more frequent in patients than in controls numbered roughly 5 and included TRBV5-6, TRBV5-1 and TRBV20-1. Those samples that were prepared in the same batch co-clustered strongly by F measure. Versus controls, multiple sclerosis patients showed significantly lower diversity (normalized Chao1).

Germline V gene sequence: CDR1 SGHVS, CDR2 FNYEAQ. The CDR3 loop spans 14 amino acids. V dropped 2 bases and J dropped 7 bases, with 12 bases sitting between them. This clonotype was picked up many times. Its target is not known. This sequence was found in a girl between 10 and 17 years old with multiple sclerosis. This rearrangement joins TRBV7-6 to TRBJ2-1; D might be TRBD1 (6 bases). The sequencing sample was made of blood. The CDR3 DNA reads as TGTGCCAGCAGCTTACCCGAACAGGGAAATGAGCAGTTCTTC. Translated: CASSLPEQGNEQFF.